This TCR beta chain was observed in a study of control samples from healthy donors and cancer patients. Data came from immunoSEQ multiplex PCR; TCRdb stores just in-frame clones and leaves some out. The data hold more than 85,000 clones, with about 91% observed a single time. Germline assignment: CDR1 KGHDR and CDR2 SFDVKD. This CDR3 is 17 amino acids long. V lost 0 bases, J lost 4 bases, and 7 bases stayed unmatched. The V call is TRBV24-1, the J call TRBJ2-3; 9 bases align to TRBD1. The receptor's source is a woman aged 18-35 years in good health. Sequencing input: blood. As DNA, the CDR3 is TGTGCCACCAGTGATTTGCAAGGGACAGGGAAATCAGATACGCAGTATTTT. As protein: CATSDLQGTGKSDTQYF.